Shown below are 22 T cell receptor beta chains from a single sample sequenced in a study of shared clonotypes between healthy human individuals. Method: immunoSEQ multiplex PCR; TCRdb's copy keeps in-frame clones and lacks some. Of roughly 600,000 clones in the sample, 95% to 98% were seen once. Naive CD8 cells lacked CD45RO and underwent positive selection for CCR7, leaving out terminally differentiated effector memory CD45RA+ cells. Specimen: naive CD8+ T cells sorted from blood. All receptors come from a man under 40 in good health.

The CDR3 nucleotides are TGTGCCAGCAGCTCAGAGTGGACAGGGTCCGGGGAGCTGTTTTTT. Its translation is CASSSEWTGSGELFF. This rearrangement joins TRBV7-2 to TRBJ2-2, with 8 bases matching TRBD1. The CDR3 spans 15 residues. CDR1 is SGHTA and CDR2 is FQGNSA in the germline V gene. J was trimmed by 6 bases and V by 4 bases; bases with no gene match: 7.

Remarks on this clone: The sample carries other DNA sequences with the same CDR3. The chain is built from TRBV7-8 and TRBJ2-1; 12 nucleotides align to TRBD2. J was trimmed by 5 bases and V by 4 bases; bases with no gene match: 3. This CDR3 comprises 15 residues. Germline loops: CDR1 SGHVS, CDR2 FQNEAQ. This CDR3 is CASSSSGRADNEQFF. The CDR3 nucleotides are TGTGCCAGCAGCTCTAGCGGGAGGGCCGACAATGAGCAGTTCTTC. Together with reference TRBV7-8 and TRBJ2-1, the CDR3 gives the full variable domain: GAGVSQSPRYKVAKRGQDVALRCDPISGHVSLFWYQQALGQGPEFLTYFQNEAQLDKSGLPSDRFFAERPEGSVSTLKIQRTQQEDSAVYLCASSSSGRADNEQFFGPGTRLTVL.

The rearrangement joins TRBV7-9 to TRBJ1-2, with a tentative D call TRBD1 (6 bases). V dropped 7 bases and J dropped 6 bases, with 15 bases sitting between them. There are 13 residues in the CDR3. Germline V gene data show CDR1 as SEHNR and CDR2 as FQNEAQ (reference sequence). Written as DNA, the CDR3 is TGTGCCAGCACCCCCACAGGGTCGAATGGCTACACCTTC. It translates to CASTPTGSNGYTF.

This chain uses TRBV7-3 with TRBJ2-3, with unresolved D. Germline assignment: CDR1 SGHTA and CDR2 FQGTGA. V lost 4 bases and J 4 bases, leaving 15 bases between the germline ends. The CDR3 runs 15 residues. CDR3: CASSSRINGADTQYF. DNA for the CDR3: TGTGCCAGCAGCTCCCGGATCAATGGCGCAGATACGCAGTATTTT.

This clone came up once. The rearrangement links TRBV4-1 to TRBJ1-4, with 7 nucleotides matching TRBD1. The V and J ends lost 4 bases and 6 bases, in that order; junction bases with no gene match: 5. This CDR3 is built from 14 residues. Germline CDR1 is MGHRA and CDR2 is YSYEKL. The CDR3 region has the DNA TGCGCCAGCAGCCCCCAGGGGGAGGATGAAAAACTGTTTTTT. Translation: CASSPQGEDEKLFF.

The J gene is TRBJ2-7, the V gene TRBV6-6, with TRBD1 matching 12 bases. Losses at the gene ends were 8 bases for V and 4 bases for J; bases not matched to a gene: 9. CDR1 MNHNY and CDR2 SVGAGI come from the germline V gene (reference sequence). The CDR3 is 15 amino acids. The DNA for the CDR3 is TGTGCCAGCTTGAGGGTGGGACAGGGGGCGTACGAGCAGTACTTC. It is translated as CASLRVGQGAYEQYF.

The chain recombines TRBV5-6 with TRBJ1-3; no firm D call. CDR3 length: 13 amino acids. V dropped 3 bases and J dropped 0 bases, with 4 bases sitting between them. Germline V gene sequence: CDR1 SGHDT, CDR2 YYEEEE. DNA of the CDR3: TGTGCCAGCAGCTCCTACTCTGGAAACACCATATATTTT. As protein: CASSSYSGNTIYF. Drawing the rest from reference TRBV5-6 and TRBJ1-3, the complete variable domain is DAGVTQSPTHLIKTRGQQVTLRCSPKSGHDTVSWYQQALGQGPQFIFQYYEEEERQRGNFPDRFSGHQFPNYSSELNVNALLLGDSALYLCASSSYSGNTIYFGEGSWLTVV.

The chain employs TRBV6-1 and TRBJ2-7; D could derive from TRBD1 or TRBD2 (5 bases each). CDR3 size: 15 residues. The V end lost 1 base, the J end lost 2 bases, and 12 bases lay between the germline ends. CDR1 is MNHNS and CDR2 is SASEGT in the germline V gene. DNA of the CDR3: TGTGCCAGCAGTGAAGGGTGGGACCGAGCCTACGAGCAGTACTTC. Protein sequence: CASSEGWDRAYEQYF.

V usage is TRBV6-1 and J usage is TRBJ1-5; D possibly corresponds to TRBD1 (5 bases). V was pared by 2 bases and J by 0 bases, with 11 bases between. Germline CDR1 MNHNS, CDR2 SASEGT. CDR3 length: 16 amino acids. This CDR3 reads CASSEFVGDSNQPQHF. CDR3 coding DNA: TGTGCCAGCAGTGAATTTGTAGGGGATAGCAATCAGCCCCAGCATTTT.

The chain joins TRBV6-5 to TRBJ2-5, with 10 bases aligning to TRBD1. There are 16 residues in the CDR3. CDR1 is MNHEY and CDR2 is SVGAGI in the germline V gene. The J segment lost 9 bases and the V segment lost 2 bases, leaving 12 bases of the junction unmatched. The CDR3 nucleotides read TGTGCCAGCAGTTACACCCCCTTAGGGACAGGGGAGGCCCAGTACTTC. It encodes CASSYTPLGTGEAQYF.

V usage is TRBV7-7 and J usage is TRBJ2-2, with D perhaps given as TRBD1 or TRBD2 (5 bases each). The CDR3 length is 17 residues. Trimming took 5 bases from V and 1 from J, leaving 17 bases between them. Germline CDR1 SSHAT, CDR2 FNYEAQ (reference sequence). CDR3 coding DNA: TGTGCCAGCAGCGGCATCCTCGGGACGCAGAACACCGGGGAGCTGTTTTTT. It yields the protein CASSGILGTQNTGELFF.

The V and J genes are TRBV11-2 and TRBJ2-1, with D perhaps assigned TRBD1 or TRBD2 (5 bases each). Germline V lookup: CDR1 SGHAT, CDR2 FQNNGV. Trimming shortened V by 3 bases and J by 7 bases, and 7 bases separated the two germline ends. The CDR3 is made up of 12 amino acids. CDR3 nucleotide sequence: TGTGCCAGCAGCTTTGGGGGTAATGAGCAGTTCTTC. Its translation is CASSFGGNEQFF.

The rearrangement uses TRBV29-1 and TRBJ2-4; TRBD2 agrees at 8 bases. Germline CDR1 reads SQVTM; CDR2 reads ANQGSEA. The CDR3 totals 14 residues. V was pared by 4 bases and J by 0 bases, with 2 bases of the junction left unmatched. The DNA for the CDR3 is TGCAGCGTTGTCGGGGGGGTAGCCAAAAACATTCAGTACTTC. It translates to CSVVGGVAKNIQYF.

J is TRBJ2-3 and V is TRBV28, with D maybe TRBD2 (7 bases). V was cut by 7 bases and J by 4 bases, with 21 bases left in between. CDR3 length equals 16 residues. Germline assignment: CDR1 MDHEN and CDR2 SYDVKM. In nucleotides, the CDR3 is TGTGCCAGCACTGATCGGAGCGGGAAGGGGGCAGATACGCAGTATTTT. Its protein is CASTDRSGKGADTQYF.

The rearrangement joins TRBV14 to TRBJ2-7; no firm D call. This CDR3 contains 14 residues. Germline V lookup: CDR1 SGHDN, CDR2 FVKESK. The V and J ends lost 5 bases and 0 bases respectively, with 11 bases between them. CDR3 sequence: CASSSWENSYEQYF. In DNA form, the CDR3 reads TGTGCCAGCAGCTCGTGGGAAAACTCCTACGAGCAGTACTTC.

The CDR3 sequence: CASRERVLSYEQYF. The CDR3 DNA sequence: TGTGCCAGCAGGGAGCGGGTCCTCTCCTACGAGCAGTACTTC. The chain joins TRBV28 to TRBJ2-7; a possible D gene is TRBD2 (6 bases). The CDR3 loop spans 14 amino acids. V lost 6 bases to trimming and J lost 0 bases, with 12 bases between them. Per the germline V gene, CDR1 is MDHEN and CDR2 is SYDVKM.

This clone was counted a single time. The V call is TRBV5-1, the J call TRBJ2-7; 8 nucleotides line up with TRBD2. Trimming cost V 5 bases and J 1 base; bases outside gene matches: 5. Germline CDR1 and CDR2: SGHRS and YFSETQ. CDR3 length equals 14 residues. The CDR3 DNA is TGCGCCAGCAGATCGGGACTAGAATCCTACGAGCAGTACTTC. Amino acids: CASRSGLESYEQYF.

The rearrangement uses TRBV14 and TRBJ2-3; possibly TRBD1 or TRBD2 for D (5 bases each). This CDR3 spans 16 amino acids. Germline-derived CDR1 and CDR2 are SGHDN and FVKESK. V lost 0 bases to trimming and J lost 2 bases, with 12 bases between them. The CDR3 is CASSQDVGAYTDTQYF. The CDR3 DNA is TGTGCCAGCAGCCAAGATGTCGGGGCCTACACAGATACGCAGTATTTT.

The chain carries TRBV25-1 and TRBJ1-2, with D hard to call. Germline V gene lookup returns CDR1 MGHDK and CDR2 SYGVNS. CDR3 size: 14 residues. Trimming removed 0 bases at V and 4 bases at J, with 9 bases between. The CDR3 is CASSEYPGSYGYTF. Written as DNA, the CDR3 is TGTGCCAGCAGTGAATATCCGGGAAGCTATGGCTACACCTTC.

The chain couples TRBV7-9 to TRBJ1-5; unclear D gene. Deletions cut 0 bases from V and 5 bases from J, with 11 bases between. Per the germline V gene, CDR1 is SEHNR and CDR2 is FQNEAQ (reference sequence). The CDR3 totals 15 residues. In DNA form, the CDR3 reads TGTGCCAGCAGCTTAGCAATAGGCCCCTATCAGCCCCAGCATTTT. It translates to CASSLAIGPYQPQHF. The full variable domain, in which reference TRBV7-9 and TRBJ1-5 provide the parts outside the CDR3, is DTGVSQNPRHKITKRGQNVTFRCDPISEHNRLYWYRQTLGQGPEFLTYFQNEAQLEKSRLLSDRFSAERPKGSFSTLEIQRTEQGDSAMYLCASSLAIGPYQPQHFGDGTRLSIL.

This clone was observed a single time. The chain joins TRBV5-1 to TRBJ2-1, with D possibly being TRBD2 (5 bases). V gave up 3 bases and J gave up 6 bases, with 16 bases separating them. The CDR3 runs 15 residues. The germline V gene has CDR1 SGHRS and CDR2 YFSETQ. CDR3 bases: TGCGCCAGCAGCTGGAGATCCGGAGGATTCAATGAGCAGTTCTTC. This sequence encodes CASSWRSGGFNEQFF.

The gene calls are TRBV12-5 and TRBJ2-2; tentative D call: TRBD2 (5 bases). The CDR3 consists of 15 residues. Germline V gives CDR1 LGHNT, CDR2 FRNRAP. Trimming cost V 3 bases and J 3 bases, with 11 bases left between them. CDR3 DNA sequence: TGTGCTAGTGGTTTTGCGGGCCAGGACACCGGGGAGCTGTTTTTT. This gives the protein CASGFAGQDTGELFF.